This TCR beta chain is from a study of T cell responses to AZD1222 COVID-19 vaccine. Assay used: immunoSEQ multiplex PCR; TCRdb lists only in-frame clones, some missing. The sample holds around 100,000 clones, approximately 90% seen once. The J segment lost 6 bases and the V segment lost 6 bases, leaving 9 bases of the junction unmatched. Germline V lookup: CDR1 SNHLY, CDR2 FYNNEI. This CDR3 contains 14 residues. Whole-study findings and limits: Every sample of the repertoires postdated the peak T cell response.

As concerns this clone: What it recognizes is unknown.

The chain employs TRBV2 and TRBJ1-1; 8 nucleotides agree with TRBD1. This clonotype originated in an adult in good health. This specimen consisted of peripheral blood, obtained on day 0 of AZD1222 vaccination. The CDR3 region is CASSARTGWAEAFF. The CDR3 nucleotides read TGTGCCAGCAGCGCCCGGACAGGGTGGGCTGAAGCTTTCTTT.